This T cell receptor (beta chain) was documented in a study of immune cell composition in non-small cell lung cancer. The data were produced by immunoSEQ multiplex PCR, yet TCRdb's version contains in-frame clones alone and is incomplete. The sample comprises about 7,000 clones, 70% of which are singletons, and around 4.5% rests with the top ten. Germline V CDR1 and CDR2: PRHDT, FYEKMQ (reference sequence). V lost 2 bases to trimming and J lost 7 bases; unmatched junction nucleotides: 5. The CDR3 spans 14 residues. The chain has TRBV13 and TRBJ2-7; 10 nucleotides agree with TRBD1. Specimen: lung tumor tissue. This clonotype was obtained from a human donor with non-small cell lung cancer. The DNA of the CDR3 is TGTGCCAGCAGCTTACGACAGGGGGCGCATGAGCAGTACTTC. Translating gives CASSLRQGAHEQYF.